This T cell receptor beta chain is from a study of blood T cell repertoires in COVID-19 (dated by TCRdb to the early 2020s). Regarding the research as a whole: The collaborator samples originated in the United States, Italy and Spain and spanned the acute and convalescent phases of COVID-19. The material from the prospective study consisted of cDNA or gDNA derived from T cells, B-cell-depleted T cells, or PBMCs. Subjects who had been exposed to COVID-19, were actively infected with it, or had recovered from it provided the deeply sampled blood TCRbeta repertoires that made up the dataset. The repertoires were released in a freely available public database intended as a resource for research on the immune response to SARS-CoV-2. Samples were obtained from the ongoing ImmuneRACE study (first 160 participants) and from 950 to 1,500 subjects provided by 6 global collaborators. A de-identified subject ID, COVID-19 status, age in years and sex were almost always included in the sample metadata. Where available, HLA class I and class II types were obtained from metadata supplied by the sample provider rather than from assay-based typing.

On this clone itself: Its antigen is not yet known. Base qualities were left out, and no much larger clone turns up one base away.

The germline V gene (reference sequence) yields SGHKS for CDR1 and YYEKEE for CDR2. A distance of 8 bases separates the germline ends of V and J, which lose 0 bases and 3 bases respectively. From cysteine to phenylalanine, the CDR3 is 14 amino acids long. The DNA shown is the 42-base CDR3, in frame from base 1. General study outcomes and caveats: Clinical and demographic metadata were provided uncurated, with the amount varying by source and participant.

TCRbeta CDR3 regions were amplified from genomic DNA by means of the immunoSEQ Assay, a bias-controlled multiplex PCR. Concerning the study's data processing: The number of nucleated cells in each sample was estimated by amplification of reference gene primers within the assay. To quantify the absolute abundance of each unique TCRbeta CDR3 rearrangement, sequence reads were collapsed and filtered. Productive Simpson clonality was computed per sample as the square root of Simpson's diversity index over productive rearrangements. The clones in this table, taken by TCRdb from immuneACCESS, are in-frame only. Not every clone is retained; where verified, under half of the shortfall comes from an unresolved V gene, and the cause of the rest is unknown. From that table come the V and J calls and clone size; the DNA was used to work out D and trimming. A total of about 70,000 clones appear in this sample, approximately 83% of them only once. Of the sample, 12% is held by the ten largest clones.

Whole blood was collected in K2EDTA tubes by collaborating institutions according to the institutions' own protocols. For TCRbeta analysis, collaborators shipped samples in one of three forms: frozen whole blood, isolated PBMCs, or DNA extracted from either of those sample types. The sequence links TRBV5-5 to TRBJ2-3; the D gene cannot be named for sure. Sequencing was done on a sample of peripheral blood. The sequence derives from a human donor in a cohort sampled during active COVID-19. The DNA is as follows: TGTGCCAGCAGCTTGGAATTTCAAACAGATACGCAGTATTTT. Its protein is CASSLEFQTDTQYF.